This TCR beta chain was profiled in a study of blood T cell repertoires in COVID-19. As for the study in general: Spain, Italy and the United States supplied samples that represented acute and convalescent COVID-19.

This clone is a singleton in its sample. Original data processing: How many nucleated cells were present was estimated from reference gene primer amplification. Data came from immunoSEQ multiplex PCR; TCRdb stores just in-frame clones and leaves some out. D and trimming were read from the DNA, whereas the V and J calls and clone size are those reported in that table. The repertoire includes approximately 50,000 clones, 90% of them detected once, and about 6.2% sits in the top ten. CDR1 and CDR2 (germline): SGHDT, YYEEEE. Losses at the gene ends were 1 base for V and 6 bases for J; bases not matched to a gene: 3. The CDR3 length is 14 residues.

The TCR was taken from a middle-aged man with acute or convalescent COVID-19. Sequencing was done on a sample of peripheral blood. This sequence joins TRBV5-6 and TRBJ1-4, with TRBD1 identical over 7 bases. CDR3 sequence reads: CASSLTGVDEKLFF. CDR3 bases: TGTGCCAGCAGCTTGACAGGGGTAGATGAAAAACTGTTTTTT.